This T cell receptor (beta chain) was captured in a study of glioma-infiltrating T cells. Amplification of TCR alpha and beta CDR3 regions from RNA used iRepertoire nested multiplex PCR. TCRdb independently ran MiXCR on the multiplex PCR reads; one entry per CDR3 protein. The sample has about 400,000 distinct CDR3 sequences, less than 50% seen once. Note on this clonotype: This may come from a read error, since a much larger clone is one base off.

Germline CDR1 DFQATT, CDR2 SNEGSKA (reference sequence). CDR3 length: 14 amino acids. Sequencing was performed on glioma tissue, nonneoplastic brain tissue, or PBMCs (not recorded which). The sequence was collected from a human donor with low-grade glioma or glioblastoma, undergoing nonglioma brain surgery, or in good health (not recorded which). J is TRBJ1-5 and V is TRBV20-1; D not certain. CDR3 loop: CSARVGFRNQPRHF. CDR3 coding DNA: TGCAGTGCTAGGGTTGGCTTCCGCAATCAGCCCCGGCATTTT.